This TCR beta chain is drawn from a study of cytomegalovirus exposure and HLA in healthy donors. The PCR made use of 60 Vbeta and 13 Jbeta primers. Assay: immunoSEQ multiplex PCR; the TCRdb copy retains only in-frame clones and omits some. The repertoire holds around 110,000 clones, around 80% seen once, with 3.5% to 4.5% in the top ten. The J segment lost 1 base and the V segment lost 0 bases, leaving 4 bases of the junction unmatched. Germline CDR1 SGDLS, CDR2 YYNGEE. The CDR3 is 15 amino acids. Regarding this clone: This same CDR3 is encoded by further DNA sequences in the sample.

V gene TRBV9 combines with J gene TRBJ2-7; 7 bases align to TRBD1. The sequenced sample was PBMCs. The origin of this receptor is a man aged 25-45 years in good health and CMV-seropositive. The CDR3: CASSVGTGASYEQYF. DNA for the CDR3: TGTGCCAGCAGCGTAGGTACAGGGGCATCCTACGAGCAGTACTTC.